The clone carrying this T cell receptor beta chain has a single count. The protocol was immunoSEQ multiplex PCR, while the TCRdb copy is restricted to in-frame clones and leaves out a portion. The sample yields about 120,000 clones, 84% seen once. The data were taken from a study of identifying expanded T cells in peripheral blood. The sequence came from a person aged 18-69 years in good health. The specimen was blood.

CDR3 residues: CASRTGDQPQHF. Written as DNA, the CDR3 is TGTGCCAGTAGGACAGGTGATCAGCCCCAGCATTTT. The rearrangement uses TRBV19 and TRBJ1-5; D perhaps matches TRBD1 (6 bases). Germline CDR1 LNHDA, CDR2 SQIVND (reference sequence). The CDR3 is 12 residues long. V was clipped by 6 bases and J by 5 bases, with 8 bases between them.